These 2 T cell receptor beta chains came from one sample sequenced in a study of cytomegalovirus exposure and HLA in healthy donors. Researchers ran the PCR with 60 Vbeta and 13 Jbeta primers. This table comes from immunoSEQ multiplex PCR, and its TCRdb copy is limited to in-frame clones, with some not included. This sample has roughly 160,000 clones, with around 68% found just once. Sequenced: PBMCs. The receptors derive from a girl between 5 and 17 years old in good health and CMV-seronegative.

This chain connects TRBV5-1 to TRBJ1-4; D is possibly TRBD1 (6 bases). There are 16 residues in the CDR3. CDR1 is SGHRS and CDR2 is YFSETQ in the germline V gene. Trimming pared 4 bases from V and 3 bases from J, leaving 16 bases between. The CDR3, as DNA: TGCGCCAGCAGCCTACAGGGCGGAGACTCTAATGAAAAACTGTTTTTT. Its translation is CASSLQGGDSNEKLFF.

This sequence joins TRBV10-3 and TRBJ2-1, with 7 positions matching TRBD1. CDR1 and CDR2 (germline): ENHRY, SYGVKD. CDR3 length: 16 residues. V lost 3 bases, J lost 1 base, and 6 bases stayed unmatched. CDR3 DNA sequence: TGTGCCATCAGTGAAGGACAGGCCCTATCCTACAATGAGCAGTTCTTC. This sequence encodes CAISEGQALSYNEQFF.